Described below is a single T cell receptor beta chain sequence and its context. Normal lung was sampled as far from the tumour as possible, at least 3 cm. Data came from immunoSEQ multiplex PCR; TCRdb stores just in-frame clones and leaves some out. The table has about 6,700 clones, roughly two thirds seen once; the top ten hold about 10%. This entry belongs to a study of immune cell composition in non-small cell lung cancer. J gave up 0 bases and V 6 bases, and 9 bases lay outside the gene matches. Germline CDR1 is SGHTA and CDR2 is FQGTGA. This CDR3 has 18 residues. The origin of this receptor is a human donor with non-small cell lung cancer. The V call is TRBV7-3, the J call TRBJ2-6; 9 nucleotides match TRBD1. Sequenced input: non-adjacent lung tissue. The CDR3 is CASSSTGTGYSGANVLTF. For the CDR3, the DNA is TGTGCCAGCAGTTCCACCGGGACAGGGTACTCTGGGGCCAACGTCCTGACTTTC. The full variable domain, with the rest looked up from reference TRBV7-3 and TRBJ2-6, is GAGVSQTPSNKVTEKGKYVELRCDPISGHTALYWYRQSLGQGPEFLIYFQGTGAADDSGLPNDRFFAVRPEGSVSTLKIQRTERGDSAVYLCASSSTGTGYSGANVLTFGAGSRLTVL.